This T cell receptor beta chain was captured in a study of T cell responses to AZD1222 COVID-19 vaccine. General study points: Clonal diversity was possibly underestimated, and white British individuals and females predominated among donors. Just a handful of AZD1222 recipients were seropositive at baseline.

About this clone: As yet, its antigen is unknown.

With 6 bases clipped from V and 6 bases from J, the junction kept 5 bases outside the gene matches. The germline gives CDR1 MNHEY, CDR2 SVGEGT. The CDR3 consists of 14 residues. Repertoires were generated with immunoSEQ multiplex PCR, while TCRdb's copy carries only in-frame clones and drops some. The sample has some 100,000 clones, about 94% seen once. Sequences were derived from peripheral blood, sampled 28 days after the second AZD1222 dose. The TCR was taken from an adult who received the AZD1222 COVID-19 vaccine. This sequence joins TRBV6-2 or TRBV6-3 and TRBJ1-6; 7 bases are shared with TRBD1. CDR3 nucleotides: TGTGCCAGCAGCCGGGGACAGCCTAATTCACCCCTCCACTTT. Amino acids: CASSRGQPNSPLHF.